These T cell receptor beta chains were read from a single sample in a study of OX40 agonist ivuxolimab in advanced cancers. The assay was immunoSEQ multiplex PCR, and TCRdb's table has in-frame clones only and misses some. Here the sample spans tens of thousands of clones, 85% to 90% being singletons. The sequencing here drew on CD4+ or CD8+ T cells sorted from blood, taken in a trial of the OX40 agonist ivuxolimab. All receptors derive from an adult with an advanced solid tumor such as melanoma, head and neck, liver or kidney cancer. The CDR3 runs from the conserved cysteine through the conserved F or W. The D gene is left open where the match is weak. Not every row has a clone size; where given, it reads once, few, many or a size class.

v_gene	j_gene	abundance	d_gene	CDR3aa	CDR3nt
TRBV11-2	TRBJ2-7	.	.	CATNRGGAAEQYF	TGTGCCACCAACAGGGGGGGGGCTGCCGAGCAGTACTTC
TRBV19	TRBJ1-6	.	TRBD1	CASSMLTGGLSKAPLHF	TGTGCCAGTAGTATGCTGACAGGGGGCTTATCGAAGGCACCCCTCCACTTT
TRBV19	TRBJ2-7	.	TRBD2	CASSTSGKSSYEQYF	TGTGCCAGTTCAACTAGCGGGAAGAGCTCCTACGAGCAGTACTTC
TRBV4-1	TRBJ2-5	.	.	CASSQEGGRETQYF	TGCGCCAGCAGCCAAGAGGGGGGGCGGGAGACCCAGTACTTC
TRBV28	TRBJ1-5	.	.	CASSFLDGDQPQHF	TGTGCCAGCAGTTTTTTGGACGGTGATCAGCCCCAGCATTTT
TRBV7-2	TRBJ2-2	.	.	CASSPRINTGELFF	TGTGCCAGCAGCCCCAGGATAAACACCGGGGAGCTGTTTTTT
TRBV30	TRBJ1-1	few	.	CAWIDGTTNTEAFF	TGTGCCTGGATTGACGGGACCACGAACACTGAAGCTTTCTTT
TRBV11-2	TRBJ2-7	.	.	CASSTSGGAEQYF	TGTGCCAGCAGCACTAGTGGAGGGGCCGAGCAGTACTTC
TRBV27	TRBJ2-1	.	TRBD2	CASSSRQGMRTSGNEQFF	TGTGCCAGCAGTTCGCGACAGGGAATGAGGACTAGCGGGAATGAGCAGTTCTTC
TRBV28	TRBJ2-7	.	.	CASSSDSLKPGEQYF	TGTGCCAGCAGTTCTGACAGTTTAAAACCAGGCGAGCAGTACTTC
TRBV19	TRBJ1-4	.	.	CASSIGGSTNEKLFF	TGTGCCAGTAGTATAGGGGGGTCAACTAATGAAAAACTGTTTTTT
TRBV9	TRBJ2-1	.	TRBD2	CASSVLGGSSYNEQFF	TGTGCCAGCAGCGTACTTGGCGGGAGCTCCTACAATGAGCAGTTCTTC
TRBV7-8	TRBJ2-7	few	TRBD2	CASSERDVYEQYF	TGTGCCAGCAGCGAGCGGGATGTGTACGAGCAGTACTTC
TRBV2	TRBJ1-2	few	TRBD1	CASRSGGGSYGYTF	TGTGCCAGCAGATCAGGGGGCGGCAGCTATGGCTACACCTTC
TRBV2	TRBJ1-5	.	.	CASSLAMGSNQPQHF	TGTGCCAGCAGTCTGGCTATGGGAAGCAATCAGCCCCAGCATTTT
TRBV7-3	TRBJ2-6	.	.	CASSFRVSGANVLTF	TGTGCCAGCAGCTTTCGAGTATCTGGGGCCAACGTCCTGACTTTC
TRBV19	TRBJ1-5	.	.	CASNQGNQPQHF	TGTGCCAGTAACCAGGGCAATCAGCCCCAGCATTTT
TRBV29-1	TRBJ2-1	.	TRBD2	CSVVQRGEDEQFF	TGCAGCGTTGTCCAACGGGGGGAAGATGAGCAGTTCTTC
TRBV30	TRBJ2-3	once	TRBD2	CAWGTSGGFTDTQYF	TGTGCCTGGGGGACTAGCGGGGGATTCACAGATACGCAGTATTTT
TRBV19	TRBJ2-2	.	.	CASSIERNTGELFF	TGTGCCAGTAGTATAGAGAGAAACACCGGGGAGCTGTTTTTT
TRBV28	TRBJ2-5	.	.	CASSLGSLETQYF	TGTGCCAGCAGTTTAGGTAGTCTGGAGACCCAGTACTTC
TRBV5-3	TRBJ2-7	.	.	CARSLAKDRSHEQYF	TGTGCCAGAAGCTTGGCCAAAGACAGGTCCCACGAGCAGTACTTC
TRBV21-1	TRBJ1-2	few	.	CASSWTGGAYGYTF	TGTGCCAGCAGCTGGACGGGGGGGGCCTATGGCTACACCTTC
TRBV5-6	TRBJ2-5	.	.	CASSLAGDETQYF	TGTGCCAGCAGCTTGGCCGGGGACGAGACCCAGTACTTC
TRBV19	TRBJ1-1	.	.	CASSIDGDTEAFF	TGTGCCAGTAGTATAGATGGGGATACTGAAGCTTTCTTT
TRBV5-1	TRBJ1-4	.	.	CASSLKGANEKLFF	TGCGCCAGCAGCTTGAAGGGGGCTAATGAAAAACTGTTTTTT
TRBV2	TRBJ1-2	.	.	CASSEVGFAGLNYGYTF	TGTGCCAGCAGTGAGGTGGGCTTTGCAGGGCTTAACTATGGCTACACCTTC
TRBV19	TRBJ1-5	.	.	CASSIGGWGQANQPQHF	TGTGCCAGTAGTATAGGGGGCTGGGGGCAGGCCAATCAGCCCCAGCATTTT
TRBV10-3	TRBJ1-2	.	TRBD1	CATEQGENYGYTF	TGTGCCACCGAACAGGGGGAAAACTATGGCTACACCTTC
TRBV5-1	TRBJ1-1	.	.	CASSFVGGWGNTEAFF	TGCGCCAGCAGCTTTGTAGGGGGATGGGGGAACACTGAAGCTTTCTTT
TRBV9	TRBJ2-1	.	.	CASSRDWDEQFF	TGTGCCAGCAGCCGGGACTGGGATGAGCAGTTCTTC
TRBV5-5	TRBJ2-2	.	TRBD1	CASSSLGQGTGELFF	TGTGCCAGCAGCTCCCTTGGACAGGGGACCGGGGAGCTGTTTTTT
TRBV6-5	TRBJ2-1	.	TRBD1	CASSADRGPNNEQFF	TGTGCCAGCAGCGCCGACAGGGGCCCTAACAATGAGCAGTTCTTC
TRBV30	TRBJ2-3	.	TRBD2	CAWSSGLAGSADTQYF	TGTGCCTGGAGTTCGGGACTAGCGGGAAGCGCAGATACGCAGTATTTT
TRBV5-5	TRBJ2-2	.	.	CASSSVPSYAGELFF	TGTGCCAGCAGCTCGGTTCCTTCGTACGCCGGGGAGCTGTTTTTT
TRBV6-5	TRBJ2-7	.	TRBD1	CASRMDRSRYEQYF	TGTGCCAGCAGGATGGACAGGAGCCGCTACGAGCAGTACTTC
TRBV13	TRBJ2-3	.	.	CASSGSGSSLTDTQYF	TGTGCCAGCAGTGGGTCTGGAAGTTCCCTCACAGATACGCAGTATTTT
TRBV14	TRBJ2-2	.	.	CASSQVVTGELFF	TGTGCCAGCAGCCAAGTTGTGACCGGGGAGCTGTTTTTT
TRBV11-3	TRBJ2-2	.	.	CASTRARGTGELFF	TGTGCCAGCACCCGTGCTAGGGGCACCGGGGAGCTGTTTTTT
TRBV2	TRBJ2-3	.	TRBD2	CASSWTSGGGEQYF	TGTGCCAGCAGTTGGACTAGCGGGGGCGGCGAGCAGTATTTT
TRBV19	TRBJ2-7	once	.	CASGGDSYEQYF	TGTGCCAGCGGGGGGGACAGCTACGAGCAGTACTTC
TRBV27	TRBJ2-2	.	TRBD2	CASSLIAGGRYTGELFF	TGTGCCAGCAGTTTAATAGCGGGAGGCCGGTACACCGGGGAGCTGTTTTTT
TRBV7-9	TRBJ2-4	.	.	CASSLAMGARNIQYF	TGTGCCAGCAGCTTAGCAATGGGTGCTAGAAACATTCAGTACTTC
TRBV9	TRBJ2-7	.	TRBD2	CASSSGLAGGSYEQYF	TGTGCCAGCAGCTCGGGGCTAGCGGGAGGGTCCTACGAGCAGTACTTC
TRBV18	TRBJ2-3	.	TRBD1	CASSPRKGQEITDTQYF	TGTGCCAGCTCACCAAGGAAGGGACAGGAAATCACAGATACGCAGTATTTT
TRBV6-5	TRBJ2-3	.	.	CASSYTGAEGVTQYF	TGTGCCAGCAGTTACACGGGAGCCGAGGGTGTTACGCAGTATTTT
TRBV2	TRBJ2-4	.	.	CASRDRGYIQYF	TGTGCCAGCAGAGACCGTGGATACATTCAGTACTTC
TRBV27	TRBJ1-2	few	.	CASSLSGGVGYGYTF	TGTGCCAGCAGTTTATCGGGGGGCGTAGGCTATGGCTACACCTTC
TRBV28	TRBJ1-2	.	TRBD1	CASSLFAPQGSYGYTF	TGTGCCAGCAGTTTATTTGCCCCACAGGGGAGCTATGGCTACACCTTC
TRBV7-3	TRBJ2-7	.	.	CASTPYEQYF	TGTGCCAGCACCCCATACGAGCAGTACTTC
TRBV6-1	TRBJ1-2	.	.	CASSEGSPPLIYGYTF	TGTGCCAGCAGTGAAGGGTCACCCCCGCTTATCTATGGCTACACCTTC